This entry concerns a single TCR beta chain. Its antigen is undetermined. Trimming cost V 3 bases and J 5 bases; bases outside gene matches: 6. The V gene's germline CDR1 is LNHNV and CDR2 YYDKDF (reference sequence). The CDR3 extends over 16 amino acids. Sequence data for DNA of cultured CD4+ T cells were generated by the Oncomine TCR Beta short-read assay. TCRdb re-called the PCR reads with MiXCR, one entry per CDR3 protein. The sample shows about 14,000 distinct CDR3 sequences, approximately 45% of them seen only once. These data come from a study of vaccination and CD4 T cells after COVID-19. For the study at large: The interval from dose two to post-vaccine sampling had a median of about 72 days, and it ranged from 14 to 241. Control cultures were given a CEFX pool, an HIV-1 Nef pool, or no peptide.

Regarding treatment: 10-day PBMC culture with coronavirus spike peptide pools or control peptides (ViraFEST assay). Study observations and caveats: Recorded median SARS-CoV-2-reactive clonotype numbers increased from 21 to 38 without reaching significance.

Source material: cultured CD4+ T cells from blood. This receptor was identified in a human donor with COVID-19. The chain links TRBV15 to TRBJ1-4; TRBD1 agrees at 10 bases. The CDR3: CATSRTTGGENEKLFF. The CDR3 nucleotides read TGTGCCACCAGCAGGACGACAGGGGGCGAGAATGAAAAACTGTTTTTT.